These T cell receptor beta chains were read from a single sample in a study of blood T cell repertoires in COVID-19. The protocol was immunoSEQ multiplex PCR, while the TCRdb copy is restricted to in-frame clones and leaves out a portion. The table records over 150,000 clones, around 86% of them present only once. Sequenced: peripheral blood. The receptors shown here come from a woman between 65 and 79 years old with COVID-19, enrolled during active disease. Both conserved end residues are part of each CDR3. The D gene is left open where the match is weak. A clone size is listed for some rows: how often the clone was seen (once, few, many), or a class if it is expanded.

TGTGCCAGCAGCGCGACTTCCCCGGGACAGGGGGCGATCGGTGGCTACACCTTC	CASSATSPGQGAIGGYTF	TRBD1	TRBV7-2	TRBJ1-2	18	.
TGTGCCAGCAGACTAGCGGGAGATTTTTACGAGCAGTACTTC	CASRLAGDFYEQYF	TRBD2	TRBV28	TRBJ2-7	14	.
TGTGCCACCAGTCGTTCGGGGAGGACGATATACAATGAGCAGTTCTTC	CATSRSGRTIYNEQFF	.	TRBV24-1	TRBJ2-1	16	.
TGTGCCAGTAGTATAGATCCTTCGGGATACCAGTTCTTC	CASSIDPSGYQFF	.	TRBV19	TRBJ2-1	13	.
TGTGCCAGCAAAAAAGTTTCCGGGACAGGGAGGGATGAGCAGTTCTTC	CASKKVSGTGRDEQFF	TRBD1	TRBV7-2	TRBJ2-1	16	once
TGTGCCAGCAGCTTTTCCATAACAGGGGGAGGTGAAAAACTGTTTTTT	CASSFSITGGGEKLFF	TRBD1	TRBV7-9	TRBJ1-4	16	.
TGTGCCAGCTCACCATCACAGAACTACGAGCAGTACTTC	CASSPSQNYEQYF	.	TRBV18	TRBJ2-7	13	.
TGCGCCAGCAGCCCAAGCACAGGGAAGGCTGGGGCCAACGTCCTGACTTTC	CASSPSTGKAGANVLTF	.	TRBV4-3	TRBJ2-6	17	.
TGTGCCAGCAGCTTATTTGGGACAGGGGGAGGAGGTGGAAACACCATATATTTT	CASSLFGTGGGGGNTIYF	TRBD1	TRBV7-2	TRBJ1-3	18	.
TGTGCCACCAGTGACGGCCTAGGTTCGAACTCCTACGAGCAGTACTTC	CATSDGLGSNSYEQYF	.	TRBV24-1	TRBJ2-7	16	.
TGTGCCAGCAGCGCCGGGACAGGGGGTAACTATGGCTACACCTTC	CASSAGTGGNYGYTF	TRBD1	TRBV9	TRBJ1-2	15	few
TGTGCCAGCAGCCTACAGGGGGGAGCGCAACAGGCTTTCTTT	CASSLQGGAQQAFF	TRBD1	TRBV7-2	TRBJ1-1	14	.
TGTGCCAGCAGAAGGACAGGGGCCAACAATCAGCCCCAGCATTTT	CASRRTGANNQPQHF	TRBD1	TRBV6-5	TRBJ1-5	15	once
TGTGCCAGCTCACCAAACTCCCAAACTAGCAATCAGCCCCAGCATTTT	CASSPNSQTSNQPQHF	.	TRBV18	TRBJ1-5	16	.
TGTGCCAGCAGCCGACAGGGAAATGAGCAGTTCTTC	CASSRQGNEQFF	TRBD1	TRBV6-2/TRBV6-3	TRBJ2-1	12	.
TGCGCCAGCAGCGCCGCCGGGGCTGGAAACACCATATATTTT	CASSAAGAGNTIYF	.	TRBV5-1	TRBJ1-3	14	.
TGTGCCAGCGGCACCGCGGGGTTAGATAATTCACCCCTCCACTTT	CASGTAGLDNSPLHF	.	TRBV3-1/TRBV3-2	TRBJ1-6	15	.
TGTGCCAGCAGCAGCGGACTAGCGGGAGAAGATACGCAGTATTTT	CASSSGLAGEDTQYF	TRBD2	TRBV6-6	TRBJ2-3	15	.
TGTGCCAGCAGCCCCGCAGGGTACAATGAGCAGTTCTTC	CASSPAGYNEQFF	.	TRBV6-5	TRBJ2-1	13	many
TGTGCCAGCAGCCCAGGTTCAGGGTTCGGGCAGTACTTC	CASSPGSGFGQYF	.	TRBV9	TRBJ2-7	13	.
TGCGCCAGCAGCTTGGTGCCAGTCTATGGCTACACCTTC	CASSLVPVYGYTF	.	TRBV5-1	TRBJ1-2	13	.
TGTGCCAGCAGTGAAGGGACGGGAGGGCCCTACGAGCAGTACTTC	CASSEGTGGPYEQYF	TRBD2	TRBV2	TRBJ2-7	15	once
TGCAGCGTTGAAGATAGTAGCGGGAGGGCGGACGGGGAGCTGTTTTTT	CSVEDSSGRADGELFF	TRBD2	TRBV29-1	TRBJ2-2	16	.
TGTGCCAGCAGTTTACCTTCCAGGGGGTCCTACGAGCAGTACTTC	CASSLPSRGSYEQYF	TRBD1	TRBV27	TRBJ2-7	15	few
TGCGCCAGCAGCTTTACAGTGGAAAGTATTGAAGCTTTCTTT	CASSFTVESIEAFF	.	TRBV5-1	TRBJ1-1	14	.
TGTGCCAGCAGCTTCGACACCTACGAGCAGTACTTC	CASSFDTYEQYF	.	TRBV11-2	TRBJ2-7	12	.
TGTGCCAGCAGTTCGGGACAAGCCACCGGGGAGCTGTTTTTT	CASSSGQATGELFF	.	TRBV28	TRBJ2-2	14	.
TGTGCCACCTTAAAGGGGACTAGCACAGATACGCAGTATTTT	CATLKGTSTDTQYF	.	TRBV7-2	TRBJ2-3	14	.
TGTGCCAGCAGCGTAGGGGGAGGGAGCACAGATACGCAGTATTTT	CASSVGGGSTDTQYF	TRBD2	TRBV9	TRBJ2-3	15	.
TGTGCCTGGGGCCGGACAGGGGGAGGCTACACCTTC	CAWGRTGGGYTF	TRBD1	TRBV30	TRBJ1-2	12	.
TGTGCCTGCGGGTCCTCGGGAAACACCATATATTTT	CACGSSGNTIYF	.	TRBV19	TRBJ1-3	12	.
TGTGCCACCAGCAGTGCCGGAGGGCTCTACAATGAGCAGTTCTTC	CATSSAGGLYNEQFF	.	TRBV15	TRBJ2-1	15	.
TGCGCCAGCAGCTTCACAGGAAGGGCTGGCACTGAAGCTTTCTTT	CASSFTGRAGTEAFF	.	TRBV5-1	TRBJ1-1	15	.
TGTGCCAGCAGCCCAGACAGGGTGGGGAACACTGAAGCTTTCTTT	CASSPDRVGNTEAFF	TRBD1	TRBV11-2	TRBJ1-1	15	once
TGTGCCAGCAGCGCCACGGGGAGGGACGAGCAGTACTTC	CASSATGRDEQYF	TRBD2	TRBV3-1/TRBV3-2	TRBJ2-7	13	.
TGTGCCAGCAGCTACCAGGGACAGCCCCAGCATTTT	CASSYQGQPQHF	.	TRBV7-9	TRBJ1-5	12	.
TGTGCCAGCAGTCTGACTGTTAACACTGAAGCTTTCTTT	CASSLTVNTEAFF	.	TRBV25-1	TRBJ1-1	13	.
TGTGCCAGCAGTCCAGGGACAGGGTGGGTCTATGGCTACACCTTC	CASSPGTGWVYGYTF	TRBD1	TRBV6-5	TRBJ1-2	15	.
TGTGCCACCAGTCCAGGGGGACAGGTGGGGGGCTACACCTTC	CATSPGGQVGGYTF	TRBD1	TRBV24-1	TRBJ1-2	14	.
TGCGCCAGCAGCCAAGATCCACTAGCGGGGGACCGTTCCGGGGAGCTGTTTTTT	CASSQDPLAGDRSGELFF	TRBD2	TRBV4-1	TRBJ2-2	18	.
TGTGCCAGCAGCTCTGACAGGCTGGGGTCCCAGCATTTT	CASSSDRLGSQHF	.	TRBV6-5	TRBJ1-5	13	few
TGTGCCAGCAGCCATAGCAATCAGCCCCAGCATTTT	CASSHSNQPQHF	.	TRBV5-8	TRBJ1-5	12	.
TGCAGCGCCCGGAACACTGAAGCTTTCTTT	CSARNTEAFF	.	TRBV29-1	TRBJ1-1	10	.
TGTGCCATCAGCCGGGACACTTCGAACACTGAAGCTTTCTTT	CAISRDTSNTEAFF	.	TRBV10-3	TRBJ1-1	14	.
TGTGCCAGCAGCTTTGGGACTAGCGGGTACAATGAGCAGTTCTTC	CASSFGTSGYNEQFF	TRBD2	TRBV11-2	TRBJ2-1	15	.
TGTGCCAGCAGTTCTCAACTAGCGGGAGACGAGACCCAGTACTTC	CASSSQLAGDETQYF	TRBD2	TRBV6-5	TRBJ2-5	15	.